This passage covers 9 T cell receptor beta chains from one sample sequenced in a study of CD8 T cells in ankylosing spondylitis. Study observations and caveats: In ankylosing spondylitis blood, a motif of fewer than 10 highly homologous TCR beta variants appeared characteristic.

Each CDR3 protein gets one entry after TCRdb re-called the 5' RACE reads with MiXCR. The sample records 400,000 to 450,000 distinct CDR3 sequences, 17% being singletons. No antigen has been assigned to these receptors. Material: blood, either unsorted or a sorted T cell fraction (not recorded which). Receptor source: a male donor with ankylosing spondylitis.

Only a few counts were recorded for this clonotype. DNA for the CDR3: TGTGCCAGCAGCGATCGACGAGGTGCTTTCTTT. Amino acids: CASSDRRGAFF. This chain joins TRBV6-2 or TRBV6-3 and TRBJ1-1, with D unclear. Trimming removed 6 bases from V and 11 bases from J, with 13 bases in between. Germline CDR1 MNHEY, CDR2 SVGEGT. This CDR3 is built from 11 residues.

The chain recombines TRBV12-3 or TRBV12-4 with TRBJ1-4; 8 bases align to TRBD1. The CDR3 contains 14 residues. V lost 5 bases, J lost 3 bases, and 2 bases stayed unmatched. CDR3 in amino acids: CASSRTGSNEKLFF. The CDR3 coding sequence is TGTGCCAGCAGTCGGACAGGGTCTAATGAAAAACTGTTTTTT.

This clonotype was seen a handful of times. The CDR3 region has the DNA TGCAGTGCCGTGGGTCGACTAAGCTTCAATGAGCAGTTCTTC. Translation gives CSAVGRLSFNEQFF. This chain joins TRBV20-1 and TRBJ2-1, with D perhaps TRBD2 (5 bases). V lost 6 bases to trimming and J lost 6 bases, with 18 bases between them. This CDR3 has 14 residues. Germline CDR1 and CDR2: DFQATT and SNEGSKA (reference sequence).

This clonotype was seen a few times. The V call is TRBV7-9, the J call TRBJ2-5; D is perhaps TRBD2 (6 bases). The CDR3 is 15 amino acids. V lost 3 bases, J lost 7 bases, and 18 bases lay in between. The V gene's germline CDR1 is SEHNR and CDR2 FQNEAQ (reference sequence). DNA for the CDR3: TGTGCCAGCAGCTTTTACCCCCCGGGAGAGGGGACCCAGTACTTC. Its translation: CASSFYPPGEGTQYF.

V usage is TRBV20-1 and J usage is TRBJ1-2, with D perhaps TRBD1 (5 bases). Trimming shortened V by 6 bases and J by 7 bases, and 18 bases separated the two germline ends. This CDR3 spans 13 amino acids. Germline lookup yields CDR1 DFQATT and CDR2 SNEGSKA (reference sequence). The CDR3 loop is CSAQTGADRGYTF. CDR3 sequence (DNA): TGCAGTGCCCAAACCGGGGCAGATCGTGGCTACACCTTC.

The rearrangement joins TRBV5-1 to TRBJ1-4; 7 bases line up with TRBD1. The CDR3 totals 15 residues. The V and J ends lost 4 bases and 2 bases, in that order; junction bases with no gene match: 5. CDR1 and CDR2 (germline): SGHRS, YFSETQ. The CDR3 DNA reads as TGCGCCAGCAGCATAACAGGGGCGACTAATGAAAAACTGTTTTTT. This codes for CASSITGATNEKLFF. Based on the CDR3 plus reference TRBV5-1 and TRBJ1-4, the full variable domain is KAGVTQTPRYLIKTRGQQVTLSCSPISGHRSVSWYQQTPGQGLQFLFEYFSETQRNKGNFPGRFSGRQFSNSRSEMNVSTLELGDSALYLCASSITGATNEKLFFGSGTQLSVL.

Ten or more counts support this clonotype. The CDR3 protein is CASSLTATNEKLFF. DNA for the CDR3: TGCGCCAGCAGCTTGACAGCAACTAATGAAAAACTGTTTTTT. The chain combines TRBV5-1 with TRBJ1-4; the D is unclear. The CDR3 consists of 14 residues. V was cut by 1 base and J by 0 bases, with 4 bases left in between. Germline CDR1 and CDR2: SGHRS and YFSETQ.

The V and J genes are TRBV30 and TRBJ1-5; 8 bases line up with TRBD1. The V and J ends lost 7 bases and 4 bases, in that order; junction bases with no gene match: 9. Germline V CDR1 and CDR2: GTSNPN, SVGIG (reference sequence). This CDR3 comprises 14 residues. CDR3 bases: TGTGCCTATTCTACCGGGACAGGTAATCAGCCCCAGCATTTT. Its translation is CAYSTGTGNQPQHF.

This clonotype has a count of ten or more. V is TRBV5-6 and J is TRBJ1-2; 8 bases map to TRBD1. J was trimmed by 4 bases and V by 1 base; bases with no gene match: 6. The CDR3 consists of 15 residues. Germline V lookup: CDR1 SGHDT, CDR2 YYEEEE. In DNA, the CDR3 is TGTGCCAGCAGCTTGACGGACAGGGCGAGCTATGGCTACACCTTC. Protein product: CASSLTDRASYGYTF. The variable domain in full, completed from reference TRBV5-6 and TRBJ1-2, reads DAGVTQSPTHLIKTRGQQVTLRCSPKSGHDTVSWYQQALGQGPQFIFQYYEEEERQRGNFPDRFSGHQFPNYSSELNVNALLLGDSALYLCASSLTDRASYGYTFGSGTRLTVV.